This paragraph covers one T cell receptor (beta chain) sequence. Its target is unknown. The CDR3 has 16 amino acids. Germline V gives CDR1 MDHEN, CDR2 SYDVKM. The V end lost 7 bases, the J end lost 0 bases, and 13 bases lay between the germline ends. This sample stems from a study of cytomegalovirus exposure and HLA in healthy donors. Study-wide findings and caveats: It was 160 or so TCR beta chains that were listed as cytomegalovirus-associated. It was reportedly the case that the classifier diagnosed cytomegalovirus status with high specificity and sensitivity. A later analysis linked a missense variant in DCLRE1C to the trimming of TCR beta V and J genes.

PCR primers comprised 60 Vbeta and 13 Jbeta primers. Assay used: immunoSEQ multiplex PCR; TCRdb lists only in-frame clones, some missing. The sample has about 200,000 clones. V and J are TRBV28 and TRBJ2-6, with D maybe TRBD2 (6 bases). This clonotype was sampled from a girl aged 2-15 years in good health and CMV-seropositive. Sequencing used PBMCs. The chain's CDR3 is CASTPGLLSGANVLTF. The CDR3 DNA reads TGTGCCAGCACTCCGGGACTCCTCTCTGGGGCCAACGTCCTGACTTTC.